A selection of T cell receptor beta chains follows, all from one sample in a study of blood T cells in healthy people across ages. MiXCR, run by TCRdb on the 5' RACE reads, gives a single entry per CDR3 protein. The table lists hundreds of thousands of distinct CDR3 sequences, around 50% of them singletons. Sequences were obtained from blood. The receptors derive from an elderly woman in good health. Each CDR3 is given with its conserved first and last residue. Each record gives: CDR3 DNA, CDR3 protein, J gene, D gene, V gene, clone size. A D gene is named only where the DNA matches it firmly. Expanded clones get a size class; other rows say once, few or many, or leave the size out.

CDR3 DNA: TGTGCCAGCAGCCAGTTAAGGGGGACTGAAGCTTTCTTT
CDR3 protein: CASSQLRGTEAFF
J gene: TRBJ1-1
D gene: NA
V gene: TRBV14
clone size: once

CDR3 DNA: TGTGCCAGCAGTAAGGGACCTTCGTACGAGCAGTACTTC
CDR3 protein: CASSKGPSYEQYF
J gene: TRBJ2-7
D gene: NA
V gene: TRBV12-3/TRBV12-4
clone size: many

CDR3 DNA: TGTGCCACCAGCAGAGATACATTCCCAGATACGCAGTATTTT
CDR3 protein: CATSRDTFPDTQYF
J gene: TRBJ2-3
D gene: NA
V gene: TRBV15
clone size: many

CDR3 DNA: TGTGCCAGCAGCTTAGGGGGGGGGGGCCGACAGGCTCAAACAGATACGCAGTATTTT
CDR3 protein: CASSLGGGGRQAQTDTQYF
J gene: TRBJ2-3
D gene: NA
V gene: TRBV11-2
clone size: few

CDR3 DNA: TGTGCCAGCATCTCGTCAGGCAGGGCGAACACCGGGGAGCTGTTTTTT
CDR3 protein: CASISSGRANTGELFF
J gene: TRBJ2-2
D gene: NA
V gene: TRBV28
clone size: few

CDR3 DNA: TGTGCCAGCAGTTTCCCCCCTCCCAATGAGCAGTTCTTC
CDR3 protein: CASSFPPPNEQFF
J gene: TRBJ2-1
D gene: NA
V gene: TRBV6-2/TRBV6-3
clone size: NA

CDR3 DNA: TGTGCCAGCAGCTTAGGGTCAGACGGCCGGTTCTTC
CDR3 protein: CASSLGSDGRFF
J gene: TRBJ2-1
D gene: NA
V gene: TRBV7-9
clone size: NA

CDR3 DNA: TGCAGTGCTAGAGGCGGTCGGGTGAACACTGAAGCTTTCTTT
CDR3 protein: CSARGGRVNTEAFF
J gene: TRBJ1-1
D gene: NA
V gene: TRBV20-1
clone size: NA

CDR3 DNA: TGCGCCAGCAGCTTGGACCTTACGACAGGGGGAACACCCCTCCACTTT
CDR3 protein: CASSLDLTTGGTPLHF
J gene: TRBJ1-6
D gene: TRBD1
V gene: TRBV5-1
clone size: few

CDR3 DNA: TGCGCCAGCAGTGACTTTCGGGACTTGGGAGCCTACGAGCAGTACTTC
CDR3 protein: CASSDFRDLGAYEQYF
J gene: TRBJ2-7
D gene: NA
V gene: TRBV10-2
clone size: NA

CDR3 DNA: TGTGCCAGCAGCGTGACTAGCGGGGGACAAGAGACCCAGTACTTC
CDR3 protein: CASSVTSGGQETQYF
J gene: TRBJ2-5
D gene: TRBD2
V gene: TRBV9
clone size: NA

CDR3 DNA: TGTGCCAGCAGCGCGTCCAGTCCCTACGAGCAGTACTTC
CDR3 protein: CASSASSPYEQYF
J gene: TRBJ2-7
D gene: NA
V gene: TRBV11-2
clone size: few

CDR3 DNA: TGTGCCAGCAGTTACCGGTTCAGAGGGACCACAGATACGCAGTATTTT
CDR3 protein: CASSYRFRGTTDTQYF
J gene: TRBJ2-3
D gene: NA
V gene: TRBV12-3/TRBV12-4
clone size: once

CDR3 DNA: TGCAGCGTTGGGGTTGCCCACGAGCAGTACTTC
CDR3 protein: CSVGVAHEQYF
J gene: TRBJ2-7
D gene: NA
V gene: TRBV29-1
clone size: NA

CDR3 DNA: TGTGCCACAAACAGGGGTTCCTACAATGAGCAGTTCTTC
CDR3 protein: CATNRGSYNEQFF
J gene: TRBJ2-1
D gene: TRBD1
V gene: TRBV28
clone size: many

CDR3 DNA: TGCGCCAGCAGCTTGGGCCAGGACCTGTACGAGCAGTACTTC
CDR3 protein: CASSLGQDLYEQYF
J gene: TRBJ2-7
D gene: NA
V gene: TRBV5-1
clone size: NA

CDR3 DNA: TGCGCCAGCAGTCCGGGGGGAAGCACCGGGGAGCTGTTTTTT
CDR3 protein: CASSPGGSTGELFF
J gene: TRBJ2-2
D gene: TRBD2
V gene: TRBV5-1
clone size: few

CDR3 DNA: TGCAGTGCAAAGCGGGGGGCTACAGATACGCAGTATTTT
CDR3 protein: CSAKRGATDTQYF
J gene: TRBJ2-3
D gene: TRBD2
V gene: TRBV20-1
clone size: NA

CDR3 DNA: TGTGCCAGCAGCTTGCAGGGGGGCAGGAATGAGCAGTTCTTC
CDR3 protein: CASSLQGGRNEQFF
J gene: TRBJ2-1
D gene: NA
V gene: TRBV7-2
clone size: many

CDR3 DNA: TGCAGCGTTGTGGTGTACAGGGGGCGAGGTGCAACTAATGAAAAACTGTTTTTT
CDR3 protein: CSVVVYRGRGATNEKLFF
J gene: TRBJ1-4
D gene: TRBD1
V gene: TRBV29-1
clone size: NA

CDR3 DNA: TGTGCCAGCAGTGACTTCGGGATACCGAACACTGAAGCTTTCTTT
CDR3 protein: CASSDFGIPNTEAFF
J gene: TRBJ1-1
D gene: NA
V gene: TRBV3-1
clone size: NA

CDR3 DNA: TGCAGTGCCCCGAAGGGTGTGAGCGAAGAGACCCAGTACTTC
CDR3 protein: CSAPKGVSEETQYF
J gene: TRBJ2-5
D gene: NA
V gene: TRBV20-1
clone size: few

CDR3 DNA: TGTGCCAGCAGTGACCGCGGTAGCACAGATACGCAGTATTTT
CDR3 protein: CASSDRGSTDTQYF
J gene: TRBJ2-3
D gene: NA
V gene: TRBV6-4
clone size: many

CDR3 DNA: TGTGCCAGCAGCCAGCCCGGTCAAAACAATGAGCAGTTCTTC
CDR3 protein: CASSQPGQNNEQFF
J gene: TRBJ2-1
D gene: NA
V gene: TRBV3-1
clone size: NA

CDR3 DNA: TGCAGCGCTAACGAGGGATCTAGCACAGATACGCAGTATTTT
CDR3 protein: CSANEGSSTDTQYF
J gene: TRBJ2-3
D gene: NA
V gene: TRBV29-1
clone size: NA

CDR3 DNA: TGTGCCAGCCCCCTCGAGGCAGGGGGTAACACAGATACGCAGTATTTT
CDR3 protein: CASPLEAGGNTDTQYF
J gene: TRBJ2-3
D gene: TRBD1
V gene: TRBV7-9
clone size: many

CDR3 DNA: TGTGCCAGCACCAAACAGGACTATGGCTACACCTTC
CDR3 protein: CASTKQDYGYTF
J gene: TRBJ1-2
D gene: NA
V gene: TRBV7-2
clone size: NA

CDR3 DNA: TGCAGTGCTAAGACAGGGCTTGTCCACGAGCAGTACTTC
CDR3 protein: CSAKTGLVHEQYF
J gene: TRBJ2-7
D gene: TRBD1
V gene: TRBV20-1
clone size: NA

CDR3 DNA: TGCAGCGTTAGACAAGCCCGGGACGGCGAGCAGTACTTC
CDR3 protein: CSVRQARDGEQYF
J gene: TRBJ2-7
D gene: NA
V gene: TRBV29-1
clone size: NA

CDR3 DNA: TGCAGCGTTCAACTAGTTCGACATGAGCAGTTCTTC
CDR3 protein: CSVQLVRHEQFF
J gene: TRBJ2-1
D gene: NA
V gene: TRBV29-1
clone size: NA

CDR3 DNA: TGTGCCAGCAGTCCGTGGGACGGAGCCTACGAGCAGTACTTC
CDR3 protein: CASSPWDGAYEQYF
J gene: TRBJ2-7
D gene: NA
V gene: TRBV27
clone size: NA

CDR3 DNA: TGTGCCACCAGCGGAGATCTGAAGGGTTTAGCCAAAAACATTCAGTACTTC
CDR3 protein: CATSGDLKGLAKNIQYF
J gene: TRBJ2-4
D gene: NA
V gene: TRBV15
clone size: NA